This TCR beta chain was recorded in a study of cytomegalovirus exposure and HLA in healthy donors (dated by TCRdb to about 2017). Looking at the study overall: An earlier analysis of some 550 of the donors reported more than 250 Gb of sequence data and around 120 million unique TCR beta sequences from about 200 million T cells. Around 320 gigabases of sequencing data and tens of millions of unique TCR sequences were included in an early release covering about 620 HLA-typed donors. Of the roughly 400 genotyped donors, approximately 83% fell in the genetic ancestry cluster associated with self-reported Caucasian donors. The study aimed to test whether cataloging public T cell receptors could reveal signatures of past pathogen exposure. The study used immunosequencing to profile the T cell repertoires of more than 650 subjects and linked those repertoires to cytomegalovirus serostatus. In addition to the first cohort of approximately 670 subjects, a separate validation cohort of 120 different subjects was used. To predict cytomegalovirus infection status, the study combined high-throughput TCR immunosequencing, statistical association of individual TCRs with disease status, and machine learning. In a later analysis, previously published TCR beta repertoires from 550 to 750 donors were re-analyzed and high-resolution HLA genotyping was added so that TCR occurrence patterns could be studied. Rather than using new phenotypic data, the later analysis identified candidate immune exposures from TCR beta sequences and from how often those sequences occurred across donors. To decide whether each TCR beta V gene segment behaved as functional or pseudogenic, an earlier analysis of some 600 of the donors relied on high-throughput TCR beta sequencing. Donor age, sex, ethnicity and CMV serostatus were compiled alongside the repertoire data. In a later genetic analysis, genome-wide SNP genotypes for about three fifths of the roughly 670 donors were used, and that subset was treated as a discovery cohort. All discovery cohort repertoires had been generated using a single sequencing platform. Both class I and class II loci were covered by HLA typing, at four-digit resolution. Typing coverage differed by locus: A, B, C, DRB1 and DQB1 were typed in roughly 620-630 donors, DQA1 in about 510, DPA1 in around 600, and DPB1 in 450 to 480. Roughly five DR-DQ haplotypes were handled as single units for association and clustering, since linkage in the cohort was strong. Among 300 to 500 genotyped donors of the cohort, an average of approximately 220,000 unique TCR beta nucleotide sequences was sequenced per donor, of which about 19% were non-productive.

The library was prepared using the immunoSEQ multiplex PCR assay. For the multiplex PCR, a mixture combining 60 forward primers for TCR Vbeta segments and 13 reverse primers for TCR Jbeta segments was used. The CDR3 region of rearranged TCR beta genes was amplified from genomic DNA with a multiplex PCR assay. The Illumina HiSeq System was used to sequence the amplified TCR beta libraries as 87-base-pair reads. Processing in the source paper ran as follows. A later analysis counted tens of millions of unique TCR beta chains across the roughly 700 repertoires, and 9.5 million to 11 million of these chains were shared by at least two donors. Raw reads were error-corrected and collapsed into unique sequences with a nearest-neighbor algorithm that merged closely related sequences to remove PCR and sequencing errors. Alignment of CDR3 sequences to IMGT reference sequences was used to assign V, D and J gene segments. For a sequence to be retained, at least a six-nucleotide match to both a V gene segment and a J gene segment was required. Rearrangements were classified as productive when the CDR3 lacked stop codons and remained in frame with V and J, and all other rearrangements were classified as non-productive. CDR3 was defined by IMGT convention, running from the second conserved V-encoded cysteine to the conserved J-encoded phenylalanine. Sequences without an unambiguous match to a single V gene segment were excluded from the earlier analysis of 500 to 700 of the donors. In an earlier analysis of around 590 of the donors, a V segment was called functional when productive rearrangements were above 56.7%, and segregating when the standard deviation between donors exceeded 5%. A statistical classification framework was built for diagnosing cytomegalovirus status from the catalog of TCR beta chain sequences. A later analysis assigned V and J genes by comparing TCR nucleotide sequences with IMGT/GENE-DB human TR gene sequences. Using the TCRdist pipeline, a later analysis assigned CDR3 sequences along with most-parsimonious VDJ recombination scenarios. In a later analysis, each TCR beta chain was defined by its CDR3 amino acid sequence together with its V-gene family, and reads lacking a unique V-gene family were excluded. In a later analysis, approximately 640 highly shared, low-generation-probability nucleotide sequences were removed to address suspected cross-contamination and a sequencing artifact. For each public chain, a later analysis derived a clonal expansion index from normalized ranks of inferred template counts within each repertoire. In a later analysis, generation probabilities were computed using a VDJ recombination model fitted to out-of-frame rearrangements, and the results were checked against IGoR. In a later analysis, TCR-TCR, TCR-HLA and TCR-CMV co-occurrence was scored with hypergeometric tests, and a repertoire-size bias correction was applied to TCR pairs. A later analysis estimated false discovery rates by permuting HLA or CMV assignments 20 times. In a later analysis, co-occurring TCRs were grouped using DBSCAN, with TCRdist sequence similarity added in when clustering inside HLA-allele-positive subsets. Repertoires with fewer than 30,000 or more than 120,000 public chains, plus five repertoires with anomalous nucleotide sharing, were excluded from co-occurrence clustering. Imported from immuneACCESS, the table was reduced by TCRdb to in-frame sequences with V and J called. These copies leave out some clones; in studies compared against another copy, an unresolved V gene accounts for under half, and the cause of the remainder is not known. V, J and clone size derive from that table, while D and trimming were established from the DNA sequence. The sample records 100,000 to 150,000 clones, 70% to 85% of which are singletons. Under 3% of the sample belongs to the ten largest clones.

The cohort was made up of under 800 healthy bone marrow donors. All cohort members were sampled while nominally healthy, although unrecorded immune exposures were likely present. The donor was CMV seropositive and belonged to the group of around 300 seropositive cohort members. A peripheral blood sample was provided by each donor, and peripheral blood mononuclear cells were used for TCR beta sequencing. The Qiagen DNeasy Blood Extraction Kit was used to extract genomic DNA from the blood cell samples. Broad study findings and their caveats: Over 15 rarely observed V segments, including chromosome 9 orphons, were excluded from the earlier analysis of several hundred of the donors because counts were too low. A later analysis found that most CMV-associated TCR beta chains appeared HLA-restricted, with HLA associations seemingly driven largely by CMV exposure. The authors suggested that the approach could potentially be generalized to other disease states and immunological phenotypes. A total of 150 to 200 TCR beta chains were listed by the study as associated with cytomegalovirus. A further reported finding was that TCR beta sequences accurately predicted the HLA-A and HLA-B alleles for most subjects in the first cohort. Some IMGT-functional V segments, including TRBV6-2 and TRBV6-3, could not be told apart with the 87-base-pair reads, so those segments were excluded. In a later analysis, more than 15,000 TCR beta sequences were associated with specific HLA alleles at a false discovery rate of 0.05. The sequencing pipeline was judged likely to have produced a cluster of highly shared sequence variants as a technical artifact. While some public TCRs were present in many individuals, most TCR sequences turned up only very rarely across donors. Presence/absence analyses assumed roughly uniform sequencing depth across donors, an assumption that may not hold. The classifier was reported to diagnose cytomegalovirus status with high specificity and sensitivity in both the original cohort and the validation cohort. When HLA alleles, especially DR and DQ, strongly co-occurred, attributing TCR associations to individual alleles was difficult. In a later analysis, HLA-associated TCR beta chains were found to be more clonally expanded and to have lower generation probabilities than equally common non-associated chains. In vitro tests confirmed that a few of the cytomegalovirus-associated TCR beta chains recognize cytomegalovirus antigens. A later analysis reported that several top co-occurrence clusters appeared linked to parvovirus B19, influenza, CMV and Epstein-Barr virus. According to a later analysis, TCR association rates differed among HLA loci, with DRB1 alleles showing the most associated TCRs and HLA-C alleles showing the fewest. In an earlier analysis of about 540 of the donors, most TCR beta V segments were observed in productive rearrangements about 87% or about 30% of the time, broadly matching IMGT annotations. According to a later genetic analysis, donors in an Asian-associated ancestry cluster had fewer N-insertions in productive TCRs than the roughly 700-donor mean. Linkage disequilibrium might explain the correlated functional status among segregating V segments, but an unknown experimental factor could not be ruled out. In a later genetic analysis, a missense DCLRE1C variant was associated with V-gene and J-gene trimming of TCR beta chains, and the association was replicated in an independent cohort. HLA typing was unavailable for some donors at each locus, so association tests used only the typed subset. For the cohort, immune exposure information was limited to CMV serostatus. In this cohort, only TCR beta chains were sequenced, and detectable features were limited by the absence of alpha or paired-chain data.

As regards this clone: Its antigen is currently not known. Base qualities were left out, and no much larger clone turns up one base away.

Per the germline V gene (reference sequence), SEHNR is the CDR1 and FQNEAQ is the CDR2. Its CDR3 holds 15 amino acids, cysteine through phenylalanine. Of all the DNA, just the CDR3 is kept, 45 bases in frame from base 1. V and J lose 1 base and 9 bases, and a span of 13 bases separates them. The chain joins TRBV7-9 to TRBJ1-6; the D gene is unclear. What was sequenced was PBMCs. The sequence was obtained from a woman aged 55-70 years in good health and CMV-seropositive. Here the CDR3 is given as CASSLGPHGVSPLHF. The sequenced DNA: TGTGCCAGCAGCTTAGGCCCCCACGGGGTTTCACCCCTCCACTTT.